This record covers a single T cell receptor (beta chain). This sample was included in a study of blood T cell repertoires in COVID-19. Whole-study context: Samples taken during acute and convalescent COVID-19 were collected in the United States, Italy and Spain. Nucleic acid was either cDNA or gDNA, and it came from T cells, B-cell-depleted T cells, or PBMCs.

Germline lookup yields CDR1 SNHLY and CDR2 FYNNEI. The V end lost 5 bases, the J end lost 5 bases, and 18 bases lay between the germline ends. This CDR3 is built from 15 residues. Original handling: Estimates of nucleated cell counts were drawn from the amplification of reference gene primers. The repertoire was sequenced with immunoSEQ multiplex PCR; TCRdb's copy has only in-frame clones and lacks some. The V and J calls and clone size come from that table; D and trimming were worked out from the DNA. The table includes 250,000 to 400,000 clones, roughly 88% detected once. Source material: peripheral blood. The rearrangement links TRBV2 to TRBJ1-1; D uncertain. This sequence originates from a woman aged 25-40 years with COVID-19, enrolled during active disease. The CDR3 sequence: CASSLLTKGETEAFF. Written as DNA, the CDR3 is TGTGCCAGCAGTCTCCTTACTAAGGGAGAGACTGAAGCTTTCTTT.